The following is a TCR beta chain sequence with its context. Generated by immunoSEQ multiplex PCR, the TCRdb table keeps only in-frame clones and is missing some. Here the sample spans about 210,000 clones, about 87% being singletons. These data belong to a study of blood T cell repertoires in COVID-19. This study enrolled people aged 18 to 89 from 20 to 25 US geographic areas. The CDR3 is 15 residues long. The V gene's germline CDR1 is KGHDR and CDR2 SFDVKD. The V end lost 1 base, the J end lost 4 bases, and 12 bases lay between the germline ends. The V and J genes are TRBV24-1 and TRBJ2-5; D possibly corresponds to TRBD2 (6 bases). The material sequenced was PBMCs or T cells enriched from blood (not recorded which). The clonotype originates from a woman aged 40 to 50 with acute COVID-19. The CDR3 region has the DNA TGTGCCACCAGTGATTTTCCAGGGCGGGGAGAGACCCAGTACTTC. Translating gives CATSDFPGRGETQYF.